This T cell receptor (beta chain) was identified in a study of identical twins. General study results and limits: Analyses of zero insertions could, in part, be confounded by invariant MAIT and iNKT cells. High-abundance cord blood beta clonotypes had fewer insertions; memory repertoires showed none.

Each CDR3 protein is one row after TCRdb ran MiXCR on the 5' RACE reads. The profile covers hundreds of thousands of distinct CDR3 sequences, with more than 6.5% appearing a single time and around 0.98% taken by the ten largest. Germline-derived CDR1 and CDR2 are SGDLS and YYNGEE. This CDR3 is built from 16 residues. V trimming: 3 bases; J trimming: 1 base; junction bases outside the gene matches: 2. This clonotype was counted a few times. The target antigen is unknown. These data were likewise used in another study, on yellow fever vaccine responses in identical twins. According to that study: It has been reported that, in twins, the vaccine T cell response seemed partly convergent and partly personalized.

The TCR comes from a woman aged 18-29 years in good health. The chain carries TRBV9 and TRBJ2-4, with TRBD1 matching 12 bases. Sequencing was carried out using PBMCs. The CDR3 spells CASSAGQGAAKNIQYF. The CDR3 DNA is TGTGCCAGCAGCGCGGGACAGGGGGCGGCCAAAAACATTCAGTACTTC.